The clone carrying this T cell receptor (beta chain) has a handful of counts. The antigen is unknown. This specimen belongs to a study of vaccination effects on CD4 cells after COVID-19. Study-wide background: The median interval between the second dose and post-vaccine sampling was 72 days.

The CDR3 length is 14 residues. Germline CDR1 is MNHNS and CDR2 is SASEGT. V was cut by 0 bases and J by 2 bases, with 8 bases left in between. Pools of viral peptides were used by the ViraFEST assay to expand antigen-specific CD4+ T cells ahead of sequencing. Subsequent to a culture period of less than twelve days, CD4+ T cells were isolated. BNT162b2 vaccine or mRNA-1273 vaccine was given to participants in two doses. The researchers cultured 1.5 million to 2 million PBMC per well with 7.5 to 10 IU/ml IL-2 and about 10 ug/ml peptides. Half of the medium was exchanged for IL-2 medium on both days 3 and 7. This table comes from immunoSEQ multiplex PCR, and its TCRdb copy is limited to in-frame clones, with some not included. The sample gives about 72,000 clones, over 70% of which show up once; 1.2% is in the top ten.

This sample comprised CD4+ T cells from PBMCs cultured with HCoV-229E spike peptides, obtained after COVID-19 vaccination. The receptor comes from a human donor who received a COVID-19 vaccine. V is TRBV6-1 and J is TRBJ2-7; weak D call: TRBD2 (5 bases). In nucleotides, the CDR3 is TGTGCCAGCAGTGAAGCAGGACTCCCCTACGAGCAGTACGTC. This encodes CASSEAGLPYEQYV.